The 10 T cell receptor beta chains below come from one sample, sequenced in a study of shared clonotypes between healthy human individuals. TCRdb's table, derived via immunoSEQ multiplex PCR, lists solely in-frame clones and lacks some. The data contain about 230,000 clones, over 60% of them seen just once; the ten biggest clones take up 11%. Sequencing used memory CD4+ T cells sorted from blood. Indicated subset: CD45RA-negative fraction. The receptor set was obtained from a man aged 25-40 years in good health.

This chain links TRBV4-1 with TRBJ1-3; D unclear. The CDR3 totals 13 residues. V gave up 0 bases and J gave up 8 bases, with 8 bases separating them. CDR1 is MGHRA and CDR2 is YSYEKL in the germline V gene. The CDR3 reads CASSQEAVYTIYF. The DNA for the CDR3 is TGCGCCAGCAGCCAAGAGGCGGTTTACACCATATATTTT.

CDR3 nucleotides: TGTGCTAGTGGTTTGGAGACAGGGGGGCATGAGCAGTTCTTC. This codes for CASGLETGGHEQFF. The chain employs TRBV12-5 and TRBJ2-1, with TRBD1 identical over 9 bases. The CDR3 has 14 residues. Germline CDR1 LGHNT, CDR2 FRNRAP. J gave up 8 bases and V 1 base, and 3 bases lay outside the gene matches.

This rearrangement joins TRBV7-8 to TRBJ2-7, with D possibly being TRBD2 (6 bases). The CDR3 runs 13 residues. Trimming stripped 5 bases from V and 7 bases from J, with 15 bases between. Germline loops: CDR1 SGHVS, CDR2 FQNEAQ. CDR3 residues: CASSPVVGGEQYF. CDR3 in DNA: TGTGCCAGCAGCCCGGTCGTCGGGGGTGAGCAGTACTTC.

V is TRBV5-1 and J is TRBJ2-7; D is unresolved. The CDR3 has 15 amino acids. Germline CDR1 SGHRS, CDR2 YFSETQ. V was trimmed by 0 bases and J by 0 bases, leaving 10 bases between them. The DNA of the CDR3 is TGCGCCAGCAGCTTGGGACCGACGACCTCCTACGAGCAGTACTTC. Protein sequence: CASSLGPTTSYEQYF.

This chain joins TRBV18 and TRBJ2-6; D not resolved. CDR1 and CDR2 from the germline V gene are KGHSH and LQKENI. Trimming took off 3 bases at V and 0 bases at J, with 6 bases between the two ends. The CDR3 totals 15 residues. In DNA form, the CDR3 reads TGTGCCAGCTCACCCGTGGTCTCTGGGGCCAACGTCCTGACTTTC. Translating gives CASSPVVSGANVLTF.

This chain links TRBV15 with TRBJ2-7; D is possibly TRBD2 (6 bases). Germline CDR1 is LNHNV and CDR2 is YYDKDF (reference sequence). With 1 base removed from V and 5 bases from J, the gap between germline ends came to 12 bases. This CDR3 is 14 amino acids long. CDR3 sequence (DNA): TGTGCCACCAGCAGAGCCGCGGGGCCCAACGAGCAGTACTTC. Protein sequence: CATSRAAGPNEQYF.

This clone has only one observation. This chain links TRBV7-9 with TRBJ2-2; D unresolved. Per germline, CDR1 SEHNR and CDR2 FQNEAQ (reference sequence). The ends were cut back, 5 bases at V and 5 bases at J, with 9 bases in the middle. The CDR3 length is 13 residues. The CDR3 here is CASSAQITGELFF. The DNA of the CDR3 is TGTGCCAGCAGCGCTCAGATTACCGGGGAGCTGTTTTTT. The whole variable domain, remainder taken from reference TRBV7-9 and TRBJ2-2, is DTGVSQNPRHKITKRGQNVTFRCDPISEHNRLYWYRQTLGQGPEFLTYFQNEAQLEKSRLLSDRFSAERPKGSFSTLEIQRTEQGDSAMYLCASSAQITGELFFGEGSRLTVL.

The chain combines TRBV5-4 with TRBJ2-5; 15 nucleotides agree with TRBD2. The length of the CDR3 is 17 residues. V shed 4 bases and J 4 bases; nucleotides not matched to a gene: 8. CDR1 SGHNT and CDR2 YYREEE come from the germline V gene (reference sequence). CDR3 sequence reads: CASSPGTSGRSRETQYF. The CDR3 DNA sequence: TGTGCCAGCAGCCCTGGGACTAGCGGGAGGTCGCGAGAGACCCAGTACTTC.

CDR3 sequence: CASSLIPRQGSYNEQFF. The CDR3 DNA reads TGTGCCAGCAGCTTAATCCCTAGACAAGGCTCCTACAATGAGCAGTTCTTC. The V call is TRBV7-3, the J call TRBJ2-1; D not certain. Germline values: CDR1 SGHTA, CDR2 FQGTGA. The length of the CDR3 is 17 residues. V lost 1 base and J lost 0, with 13 bases in between.

The rearrangement joins TRBV9 to TRBJ2-7, with 12 bases identical to TRBD1. This CDR3 is built from 14 residues. V was pared by 4 bases and J by 4 bases, with 3 bases of the junction left unmatched. Germline CDR1 and CDR2: SGDLS and YYNGEE. CDR3 region: CASSRGQGAYEQYF. The DNA for the CDR3 is TGTGCCAGCAGCAGGGGACAGGGGGCTTACGAGCAGTACTTC. Looking up the rest from reference TRBV9 and TRBJ2-7 gives the full variable domain: DSGVTQTPKHLITATGQRVTLRCSPRSGDLSVYWYQQSLDQGLQFLIQYYNGEERAKGNILERFSAQQFPDLHSELNLSSLELGDSALYFCASSRGQGAYEQYFGPGTRLTVT.